Sequencing of this TCR beta chain was carried out in a study of blood T cell repertoires in COVID-19. Produced via immunoSEQ multiplex PCR; TCRdb's table is partial and in-frame only. This table holds 60,000 to 80,000 clones, about 82% found once. V dropped 4 bases and J dropped 3 bases, with 13 bases sitting between them. CDR1 MGHDK and CDR2 SYGVNS come from the germline V gene. CDR3 length: 15 amino acids. The TCR originated in a man in his fifties or sixties with acute or convalescent COVID-19. The sample comprised peripheral blood. The chain recombines TRBV25-1 with TRBJ2-1; D possibly corresponds to TRBD2 (5 bases). DNA for the CDR3: TGTGCCAGCAGTGTAACGGGGAACCTCTACAATGAGCAGTTCTTC. Protein sequence: CASSVTGNLYNEQFF.